This T cell receptor beta chain comes out of a study of blood T cell repertoires in COVID-19. CDR1 and CDR2 from the germline V gene are LGHDT and YNNKEL (reference sequence). The CDR3 has 16 residues. V lost 0 bases and J 0 bases, leaving 9 bases between the germline ends. The authors' processing: Quantification of nucleated cells was approximated via reference gene primer amplification. The repertoire was sequenced with immunoSEQ multiplex PCR; TCRdb's copy has only in-frame clones and lacks some. The V and J calls and clone size are taken from that table; D and trimming were inferred from the DNA. This sample has around 300,000 clones, with roughly 80% found just once.

The chain couples TRBV3-1 (or the pseudogene TRBV3-2) to TRBJ2-1; unclear D gene. The TCR sequence derives from a woman aged 50 to 65 who had recovered from COVID-19. The sequencing sample was made of peripheral blood. This CDR3 reads CASSQEGPSSYNEQFF. In DNA form, the CDR3 reads TGTGCCAGCAGCCAAGAGGGCCCCAGCTCCTACAATGAGCAGTTCTTC.